The 28 T cell receptor beta chains below were found in one sample sequenced in a study of CD8+ T cells in alopecia areata. Isolated RNA was reverse transcribed into cDNA used as the sequencing template. The assay was immunoSEQ multiplex PCR, and TCRdb's table has in-frame clones only and misses some. Of about 150,000 clones listed, more than 55% are singletons. The sample taken for sequencing was CD8+ T cells sorted from blood. These TCRs come from a human donor in good health.

The V call is TRBV29-1, the J call TRBJ2-1; TRBD1 matches 10 bases. Germline loops: CDR1 SQVTM, CDR2 ANQGSEA. The J segment lost 7 bases and the V segment lost 4 bases, leaving 4 bases of the junction unmatched. CDR3 length: 13 amino acids. The CDR3 DNA sequence: TGCAGCGTTGGGGACAGGGGAACGAATGAGCAGTTCTTC. It specifies CSVGDRGTNEQFF.

V gene TRBV27 combines with J gene TRBJ1-2; possibly TRBD1 for D (5 bases). The germline CDR1 and CDR2 sequences are MNHEY and SMNVEV (reference sequence). Deletions cut 5 bases from V and 6 bases from J, with 25 bases between. This CDR3 comprises 17 residues. This CDR3 reads CASSPGRQPIPRDGYTF. The CDR3, as DNA: TGTGCCAGCAGTCCCGGGAGACAGCCAATCCCGCGGGATGGCTACACCTTC.

J is TRBJ2-1 and V is TRBV4-2, with D hard to call. From germline, CDR1 is LGHNA and CDR2 YNFKEQ. The CDR3 sequence is 17 residues long. Deletions cut 0 bases from V and 1 base from J, with 13 bases between. The CDR3 sequence is CASSQDPLPWSYNEQFF. Written as DNA, the CDR3 is TGTGCCAGCAGCCAAGATCCCCTCCCGTGGTCCTACAATGAGCAGTTCTTC.

This clone was seen a handful of times. The chain is built from TRBV29-1 and TRBJ2-7; no firm D call. Trimming stripped 7 bases from V and 5 bases from J, with 12 bases between. CDR3 length: 11 residues. Per germline, CDR1 SQVTM and CDR2 ANQGSEA. This chain's CDR3 is CSALHRDEQYF. The CDR3, as DNA: TGCAGCGCCCTCCACCGTGACGAGCAGTACTTC.

The sample holds many counts of this clone. The CDR3 sequence is CASSSTGKGDNEQFF. CDR3 nucleotide sequence: TGTGCCAGTAGCTCCACCGGGAAGGGGGACAATGAGCAGTTCTTC. The chain combines TRBV19 with TRBJ2-1; maybe TRBD1 (6 bases). There are 15 residues in the CDR3. Germline loops: CDR1 LNHDA, CDR2 SQIVND (reference sequence). Trimming removed 6 bases at V and 5 bases at J, with 17 bases between.

The CDR3 DNA is TGCGCCAGCAGCTTGGACAGGGGCACAGATACGCAGTATTTT. Protein sequence: CASSLDRGTDTQYF. This chain links TRBV5-1 with TRBJ2-3; D is perhaps TRBD1 (6 bases). The CDR3 consists of 14 residues. The germline V gene encodes CDR1 SGHRS and CDR2 YFSETQ. V was pared by 0 bases and J by 1 base, with 6 bases between.

V gene TRBV9 combines with J gene TRBJ2-7; weak D call: TRBD2 (6 bases). The CDR3 loop spans 11 amino acids. Trimming cost V 3 bases and J 8 bases, with 9 bases left between them. Germline V gene sequence: CDR1 SGDLS, CDR2 YYNGEE. CDR3 sequence (DNA): TGTGCCAGCAGCGCCGGGACTCAGCAGTACTTC. Translating it yields CASSAGTQQYF.

The chain employs TRBV29-1 and TRBJ1-2; TRBD1 aligns across 9 bases. Germline V lookup: CDR1 SQVTM, CDR2 ANQGSEA. The CDR3 loop spans 12 amino acids. V trimming: 4 bases; J trimming: 6 bases; junction bases outside the gene matches: 3. The CDR3 reads CSVVDRGDGYTF. The DNA for the CDR3 is TGCAGCGTTGTTGACAGGGGGGATGGCTACACCTTC.

The chain is built from TRBV14 and TRBJ2-7, with 9 bases identical to TRBD1. The CDR3 length is 14 residues. With V trimmed by 3 bases and J by 3 bases, 3 bases remained unmatched. Germline V gene lookup returns CDR1 SGHDN and CDR2 FVKESK. CDR3 in DNA: TGTGCCAGCAGCCATGGGACAGGGAGCTACGAGCAGTACTTC. Translation gives CASSHGTGSYEQYF.

The J gene is TRBJ2-1, the V gene TRBV5-6; either TRBD1 or TRBD2 may supply D (5 bases each). Per germline, CDR1 SGHDT and CDR2 YYEEEE. This CDR3 has 12 amino acids. Trimming stripped 7 bases from V and 12 bases from J, with 17 bases between. The CDR3, as DNA: TGTGCCAGCGAGGGGCCGGAAAGAGGGCAGTTCTTC. The encoded protein is CASEGPERGQFF.

The CDR3 DNA sequence: TGTGCCAGCAGTGACGGACTCTCTAATGAGCAGTTCTTC. It is translated as CASSDGLSNEQFF. The rearrangement joins TRBV6-4 to TRBJ2-1; possible D gene TRBD2, 5 bases. This CDR3 is built from 13 residues. Looked up from germline, CDR1 is MRHNA and CDR2 is SNTAGT. Between the trimmed V and J ends, which lost 2 bases and 7 bases, there was a span of 9 bases.

This sequence joins TRBV6-5 and TRBJ2-7; D may match TRBD1 or TRBD2 (5 bases each). The V end was cut by 4 bases, the J end by 2 bases, with 12 bases between. The CDR3 loop spans 14 amino acids. Per germline, CDR1 MNHEY and CDR2 SVGAGI. The CDR3 DNA is TGTGCCAGCAGTTCCCGGGGCACAACCTACGAGCAGTACTTC. It translates to CASSSRGTTYEQYF.

This clone appeared a single time. The chain recombines TRBV28 with TRBJ2-7; possibly TRBD2 for D (6 bases). Germline V gives CDR1 MDHEN, CDR2 SYDVKM. V was shortened by 4 bases and J by 5 bases, with 18 bases between the two germline ends. This CDR3 comprises 15 residues. The CDR3 spells CASSSLGLPHHEQYF. The CDR3, as DNA: TGTGCCAGCAGTTCCCTGGGACTTCCGCACCACGAGCAGTACTTC.

The chain uses TRBV2 and TRBJ2-7; D gene uncertain. CDR1 is SNHLY and CDR2 is FYNNEI in the germline V gene. The CDR3 is 11 residues long. The V end lost 5 bases, the J end lost 3 bases, and 5 bases lay between the germline ends. CDR3 DNA sequence: TGTGCCAGCAGTATGCTCTACGAGCAGTACTTC. Translated, it gives CASSMLYEQYF.

V gene TRBV29-1 combines with J gene TRBJ1-1; unclear D gene. From germline, CDR1 is SQVTM and CDR2 ANQGSEA. Trimming left V 1 base short and J 1 base short, with 7 bases between. The CDR3 has 13 residues. The CDR3 spells CSVEGLWNTEAFF. Written as DNA, the CDR3 is TGCAGCGTTGAAGGGTTGTGGAACACTGAAGCTTTCTTT.

This chain connects TRBV13 to TRBJ2-5, with D possibly matching TRBD1 (6 bases). The CDR3 runs 13 residues. Trimming took 2 bases from V and 2 from J, leaving 6 bases between them. Germline V gene sequence: CDR1 PRHDT, CDR2 FYEKMQ (reference sequence). Written as DNA, the CDR3 is TGTGCCAGCAGCTTACAGGGGCAAGAGACCCAGTACTTC. Encoded protein: CASSLQGQETQYF.

The chain links TRBV4-2 to TRBJ1-5, with 9 bases that match TRBD1. V gave up 1 base and J gave up 9 bases; unmatched junction bases: 13. The V gene's germline CDR1 is LGHNA and CDR2 YNFKEQ. This CDR3 contains 17 residues. The CDR3 DNA follows: TGTGCCAGCAGCCAAGGGGCCGGGACAGGGTCGATTTGGCCCCAGCATTTT. Translation: CASSQGAGTGSIWPQHF.

This clone was recorded a few times. The chain combines TRBV5-1 with TRBJ2-5; 8 nucleotides align to TRBD2. The germline V gene encodes CDR1 SGHRS and CDR2 YFSETQ. V lost 0 bases and J lost 1; bases outside the gene matches: 8. This CDR3 contains 17 residues. CDR3 sequence reads: CASSLAVNSGVQETQYF. CDR3 bases: TGCGCCAGCAGCTTGGCCGTTAATAGCGGGGTCCAAGAGACCCAGTACTTC.

This chain joins TRBV7-6 and TRBJ2-1, with TRBD1 identical over 8 bases. V shed 5 bases, J shed 8 bases, and the junction held 8 bases outside the gene matches. The CDR3 covers 14 residues. CDR1 is SGHVS, CDR2 FNYEAQ, per germline. This chain's CDR3 is CASSPRTGSDEQFF. DNA of the CDR3: TGTGCCAGCAGCCCCCGGACAGGGTCGGATGAGCAGTTCTTC.

The chain has TRBV7-8 and TRBJ2-1; D is unresolved. This CDR3 has 15 amino acids. Germline V CDR1 and CDR2: SGHVS, FQNEAQ. The V end was cut by 5 bases, the J end by 0 bases, with 11 bases between. The CDR3: CASSLTESSYNEQFF. CDR3 sequence (DNA): TGTGCCAGCAGCCTCACGGAGAGCTCCTACAATGAGCAGTTCTTC.

The J gene is TRBJ1-5, the V gene TRBV5-6, with a weak D call TRBD1 (5 bases). V lost 0 bases, J lost 4 bases, and 8 bases lay in between. Germline V gives CDR1 SGHDT, CDR2 YYEEEE. This CDR3 contains 14 residues. The CDR3, as DNA: TGTGCCAGCAGCTTGGGGGACGGTAATCAGCCCCAGCATTTT. It is translated as CASSLGDGNQPQHF.

The chain employs TRBV13 and TRBJ2-7; no clear D gene. V lost 1 base to trimming and J lost 4 bases, with 5 bases between them. Germline CDR1 and CDR2: PRHDT and FYEKMQ (reference sequence). The CDR3 totals 12 residues. In DNA, the CDR3 is TGTGCCAGCAGCTTAGAGAGATACGAGCAGTACTTC. Its translation is CASSLERYEQYF. Combining the CDR3 with reference TRBV13 and TRBJ2-7 gives the whole variable domain AAGVIQSPRHLIKEKRETATLKCYPIPRHDTVYWYQQGPGQDPQFLISFYEKMQSDKGSIPDRFSAQQFSDYHSELNMSSLELGDSALYFCASSLERYEQYFGPGTRLTVT.

Only a few counts were recorded for this clone. The chain recombines TRBV11-1 with TRBJ2-7; possibly TRBD1 for D (6 bases). V was shortened by 5 bases and J by 4 bases, with 6 bases between the two germline ends. Per germline, CDR1 SGHAT and CDR2 FQDESV (reference sequence). There are 11 residues in the CDR3. The CDR3 DNA is TGTGCCAGCAGCACAGGGTACGAGCAGTACTTC. This gives the protein CASSTGYEQYF.

This clone came up a few times. The chain has TRBV2 and TRBJ2-5, with TRBD1 matching over 9 bases. The V gene end was trimmed by 8 bases and the J gene end by 3 bases; junction bases not matched to a gene: 4. This CDR3 region has 13 residues. Looked up from germline, CDR1 is SNHLY and CDR2 is FYNNEI. The CDR3 DNA reads as TGTGCCAGCGGGGGACAGGGTAAAGAGACCCAGTACTTC. As protein: CASGGQGKETQYF.

The V and J genes are TRBV7-9 and TRBJ1-2; D unresolved. The CDR3 runs 12 residues. CDR1 and CDR2 (germline): SEHNR, FQNEAQ (reference sequence). Trimming took 0 bases from V and 8 from J, leaving 7 bases between them. In nucleotides, the CDR3 is TGTGCCAGCAGCTTAGCTTCGACGGGCTACACCTTC. Its protein is CASSLASTGYTF.

The chain joins TRBV29-1 to TRBJ2-7; maybe TRBD1 (5 bases). The length of the CDR3 is 13 residues. Germline CDR1 is SQVTM and CDR2 is ANQGSEA. Trimming removed 6 bases at V and 2 bases at J, with 14 bases between. CDR3 sequence reads: CSVLTVLTYEQYF. CDR3 nucleotide sequence: TGCAGCGTACTGACAGTTCTCACCTACGAGCAGTACTTC.

The chain carries TRBV29-1 and TRBJ1-1, with D hard to call. The germline V gene has CDR1 SQVTM and CDR2 ANQGSEA. The CDR3 extends over 12 amino acids. V lost 0 bases, J lost 6 bases, and 8 bases lay in between. The DNA of the CDR3 is TGCAGCGTTGAAGACAGCTCCGCTGAAGCTTTCTTT. Protein product: CSVEDSSAEAFF.

V usage is TRBV6-1 and J usage is TRBJ1-1; the match to TRBD1 covers 7 bases. This CDR3 has 12 amino acids. Trimming at V came to 4 bases and at J to 8 bases, leaving 4 bases not matched to a gene. The germline V gene encodes CDR1 MNHNS and CDR2 SASEGT. CDR3 amino acids: CASSGTGAEAFF. The CDR3 DNA follows: TGTGCCAGCAGTGGAACAGGGGCGGAAGCTTTCTTT.